The rows below give T cell receptor beta chains drawn from one sample of a study of CD8 T cells in Susac syndrome. TCRdb used MiXCR to reprocess the immunoSEQ multiplex PCR reads, holding one entry per CDR3 protein. This table holds 150,000 to 200,000 distinct CDR3 sequences, around 94% found once. Sequenced: CD4+ T cells from PBMCs. The receptor source for this set is a human donor with Susac syndrome. The CDR3 runs from the conserved cysteine through the conserved F or W. A D gene is named only where the DNA matches it firmly. The size entry is marked missing in some rows and otherwise reads once, few, many or a size class.

CDR3 protein: CSVGGTVQQFF
CDR3 DNA: TGCAGCGTAGGGGGGACGGTTCAGCAGTTCTTC
D gene: .
V gene: TRBV29-1
J gene: TRBJ2-1
clone size: .
CDR3 length: 11

CDR3 protein: CASSVSGTLNQPQHF
CDR3 DNA: TGTGCCAGCAGCGTCAGTGGGACACTGAATCAGCCCCAGCATTTT
D gene: .
V gene: TRBV9
J gene: TRBJ1-5
clone size: once
CDR3 length: 15

CDR3 protein: CSAISRGGSSYNSPLHF
CDR3 DNA: TGCAGTGCTATCTCGCGAGGGGGTAGCTCCTATAATTCACCCCTCCACTTT
D gene: .
V gene: TRBV20-1
J gene: TRBJ1-6
clone size: once
CDR3 length: 17

CDR3 protein: CASSYSGTSGAYYEQYF
CDR3 DNA: TGTGCCAGCAGTTACTCAGGGACTAGCGGGGCCTACTACGAGCAGTACTTC
D gene: TRBD2
V gene: TRBV6-5
J gene: TRBJ2-7
clone size: .
CDR3 length: 17

CDR3 protein: CASSRGQGFGYEQYF
CDR3 DNA: TGTGCCAGCAGTCGGGGTCAGGGCTTTGGCTACGAGCAGTACTTC
D gene: .
V gene: TRBV6-5
J gene: TRBJ2-7
clone size: .
CDR3 length: 15

CDR3 protein: CASRSPGRATYEQYF
CDR3 DNA: TGTGCCAGCAGGAGTCCGGGACGGGCAACCTACGAGCAGTACTTC
D gene: .
V gene: TRBV6-5
J gene: TRBJ2-7
clone size: .
CDR3 length: 15

CDR3 protein: CAWTRQGTNYGYTF
CDR3 DNA: TGTGCCTGGACTAGACAGGGAACTAACTATGGCTACACCTTC
D gene: TRBD1
V gene: TRBV30
J gene: TRBJ1-2
clone size: .
CDR3 length: 14

CDR3 protein: CSARDFPGGPSTDTQYF
CDR3 DNA: TGCAGTGCTAGAGATTTTCCGGGGGGACCTAGCACAGATACGCAGTATTTT
D gene: TRBD2
V gene: TRBV20-1
J gene: TRBJ2-3
clone size: .
CDR3 length: 17

CDR3 protein: CASSSSWDRPSDTQYF
CDR3 DNA: TGCGCCAGCAGCTCCAGTTGGGACAGGCCCTCAGATACGCAGTATTTT
D gene: TRBD1
V gene: TRBV5-1
J gene: TRBJ2-3
clone size: once
CDR3 length: 16

CDR3 protein: CSARDLKTGEGSPLHF
CDR3 DNA: TGCAGTGCTAGAGATCTGAAGACAGGAGAAGGTTCACCCCTCCACTTT
D gene: .
V gene: TRBV20-1
J gene: TRBJ1-6
clone size: once
CDR3 length: 16